The source of this TCR beta chain is a study of blood T cell repertoires in COVID-19. Germline CDR1 GTSNPN, CDR2 SVGIG (reference sequence). Trimming took 2 bases from V and 5 from J; bases not matched to a gene: 6. The length of the CDR3 is 14 residues. Method: immunoSEQ multiplex PCR; TCRdb's copy keeps in-frame clones and lacks some. The repertoire consists of about 160,000 clones, with 90% to 95% occurring once and the leading ten covering 3.5% to 5%. Material: peripheral blood. The receptor was derived from a woman in her forties or fifties with acute or convalescent COVID-19. The chain couples TRBV30 to TRBJ1-5; 7 positions agree with TRBD1. This chain's CDR3 is CAWSPGTVDQPQHF. The CDR3 nucleotides read TGTGCCTGGAGTCCCGGGACAGTTGATCAGCCCCAGCATTTT. Full variable domain (remainder filled in from reference TRBV30 and TRBJ1-5): SQTIHQWPATLVQPVGSPLSLECTVEGTSNPNLYWYRQAAGRGLQLLFYSVGIGQISSEVPQNLSASRPQDRQFILSSKKLLLSDSGFYLCAWSPGTVDQPQHFGDGTRLSIL.